These 21 T cell receptor beta chains were all obtained from the same sample, sequenced in a study of T cell changes during pregnancy in multiple sclerosis. This table comes from immunoSEQ multiplex PCR, and its TCRdb copy is limited to in-frame clones, with some not included. The data contain 37,000 or so clones, 90% of them singletons. This material consisted of CD4+ T cells from peripheral blood mononuclear cells, taken in the second trimester of pregnancy. Receptors were obtained from a female donor with multiple sclerosis, enrolled in a pregnancy study.

The chain combines TRBV5-1 with TRBJ2-5; TRBD1 aligns across 7 bases. Germline V gene sequence: CDR1 SGHRS, CDR2 YFSETQ. V lost 0 bases and J lost 4; bases outside the gene matches: 3. CDR3 length equals 14 residues. CDR3 sequence reads: CASSLGGGVETQYF. DNA for the CDR3: TGCGCCAGCAGCTTGGGAGGGGGCGTAGAGACCCAGTACTTC.

The V and J genes are TRBV7-2 and TRBJ1-1; D ambiguous. Trimming pared 4 bases from V and 8 bases from J, leaving 17 bases between. Germline lookup yields CDR1 SGHTA and CDR2 FQGNSA. The CDR3 is 14 residues long. Written as DNA, the CDR3 is TGTGCCAGCAGCTCCTCCGGTGGAGGGTGGGAAGCTTTCTTT. It yields the protein CASSSSGGGWEAFF.

The chain uses TRBV7-9 and TRBJ2-7; D perhaps matches TRBD1 (6 bases). The CDR3 extends over 15 amino acids. V was cut by 5 bases and J by 6 bases, with 20 bases left in between. Germline values: CDR1 SEHNR, CDR2 FQNEAQ (reference sequence). For the CDR3, the DNA is TGTGCCAGCAGCGCGGCACAGGGAGCCCAGATCGAGCAGTACTTC. It is translated as CASSAAQGAQIEQYF. The full variable domain, in which reference TRBV7-9 and TRBJ2-7 provide the parts outside the CDR3, is DTGVSQNPRHKITKRGQNVTFRCDPISEHNRLYWYRQTLGQGPEFLTYFQNEAQLEKSRLLSDRFSAERPKGSFSTLEIQRTEQGDSAMYLCASSAAQGAQIEQYFGPGTRLTVT.

V usage is TRBV12-5 and J usage is TRBJ1-4; possibly TRBD1 for D (5 bases). Trimming took 6 bases from V and 0 from J, leaving 11 bases between them. Germline CDR1 is LGHNT and CDR2 is FRNRAP. This CDR3 has 15 amino acids. CDR3 in amino acids: CASGSGDPTNEKLFF. The CDR3 bases are TGTGCTAGTGGATCGGGGGATCCAACTAATGAAAAACTGTTTTTT.

The gene calls are TRBV19 and TRBJ2-1; 13 bases line up with TRBD2. V lost 8 bases, J lost 4 bases, and 8 bases stayed unmatched. The germline V gene encodes CDR1 LNHDA and CDR2 SQIVND (reference sequence). This CDR3 region has 16 residues. This chain's CDR3 is CASGTSGKARYNEQFF. The CDR3 DNA reads TGTGCCAGTGGGACTAGCGGGAAGGCCCGATACAATGAGCAGTTCTTC.

This sequence joins TRBV4-3 and TRBJ1-2, with TRBD1 matching 7 bases. Germline CDR1 and CDR2: LGHNA and YSLEER. V gave up 1 base and J gave up 2 bases; unmatched junction bases: 4. The CDR3 sequence is 15 residues long. The CDR3, as DNA: TGCGCCAGCAGCCAAGCCTCGACAGGGAACTATGGCTACACCTTC. This sequence encodes CASSQASTGNYGYTF.

The chain has TRBV6-5 and TRBJ1-2; the D is unclear. Germline assignment: CDR1 MNHEY and CDR2 SVGAGI. CDR3 length: 14 amino acids. V lost 6 bases to trimming and J lost 4 bases, with 15 bases between them. The CDR3 is CASRHLLSSYGYTF. For the CDR3, the DNA is TGTGCCAGCAGGCATCTATTATCCTCCTATGGCTACACCTTC.

The J gene is TRBJ2-3, the V gene TRBV9; TRBD2 matches 10 bases. J lost 3 bases, V lost 0 bases, and 1 base had no gene match. The CDR3 consists of 15 residues. Germline loops: CDR1 SGDLS, CDR2 YYNGEE. As DNA, the CDR3 is TGTGCCAGCAGCGTAGGTAGCGGGGGGACAGATACGCAGTATTTT. It translates to CASSVGSGGTDTQYF.

The chain is built from TRBV7-2 and TRBJ1-2, with no clear D. V was clipped by 5 bases and J by 4 bases, with 8 bases between them. The CDR3 totals 12 residues. Germline loops: CDR1 SGHTA, CDR2 FQGNSA. The chain's CDR3 is CASSLDGYGYTF. CDR3 sequence (DNA): TGTGCCAGCAGCCTAGACGGCTATGGCTACACCTTC. The variable domain in full, completed from reference TRBV7-2 and TRBJ1-2, reads GAGVSQSPSNKVTEKGKDVELRCDPISGHTALYWYRQSLGQGLEFLIYFQGNSAPDKSGLPSDRFSAERTGGSVSTLTIQRTQQEDSAVYLCASSLDGYGYTFGSGTRLTVV.

This chain uses TRBV9 with TRBJ1-2; 8 bases agree with TRBD1. V gave up 3 bases and J gave up 6 bases; unmatched junction bases: 4. Germline V gene sequence: CDR1 SGDLS, CDR2 YYNGEE. CDR3 length equals 13 residues. CDR3 amino acids: CASSDRQGNGYTF. The CDR3 bases are TGTGCCAGCAGCGACCGACAGGGGAATGGCTACACCTTC.

The chain employs TRBV9 and TRBJ2-1; 10 bases are a match to TRBD2. The CDR3 sequence is 16 residues long. CDR1 SGDLS and CDR2 YYNGEE come from the germline V gene. Trimming at V came to 4 bases and at J to 5 bases, leaving 9 bases not matched to a gene. The CDR3 here is CASSPWGAGGHNEQFF. In DNA, the CDR3 is TGTGCCAGCAGCCCCTGGGGAGCGGGGGGGCACAATGAGCAGTTCTTC.

The gene calls are TRBV2 and TRBJ2-7; D is perhaps TRBD2 (5 bases). Germline V gene data show CDR1 as SNHLY and CDR2 as FYNNEI. The V and J ends lost 3 bases and 0 bases respectively, with 9 bases between them. CDR3 length: 14 amino acids. This CDR3 is CASSDNGDSYEQYF. In DNA, the CDR3 is TGTGCCAGCAGTGACAACGGGGACTCCTACGAGCAGTACTTC.

This chain connects TRBV13 to TRBJ1-1; D is possibly TRBD1 (5 bases). This CDR3 is 13 amino acids long. V was trimmed by 6 bases and J by 1 base, leaving 9 bases between them. The germline V gene encodes CDR1 PRHDT and CDR2 FYEKMQ (reference sequence). In DNA form, the CDR3 reads TGTGCCAGCAGATCCACAGGGAACACTGAAGCTTTCTTT. Translating gives CASRSTGNTEAFF.

V gene TRBV6-1 combines with J gene TRBJ1-2; TRBD1 might be the D (5 bases). The germline V gene has CDR1 MNHNS and CDR2 SASEGT. The CDR3 is made up of 15 amino acids. V lost 6 bases and J 2 bases, leaving 16 bases between the germline ends. The CDR3 bases are TGTGCCAGCAGCCCGGGGGTTGAAGGCAACTATGGCTACACCTTC. It specifies CASSPGVEGNYGYTF.

The chain is built from TRBV7-2 and TRBJ1-1, with D tentatively TRBD1 (5 bases). Germline V gene sequence: CDR1 SGHTA, CDR2 FQGNSA. V lost 1 base to trimming and J lost 11 bases, with 14 bases between them. The CDR3 is 13 amino acids. This chain's CDR3 is CASSLVGRVGAFF. Written as DNA, the CDR3 is TGTGCCAGCAGCTTAGTCGGCAGGGTAGGGGCTTTCTTT.

This clone was seen once. The CDR3 DNA reads TGTGCCAGTGGGGGGAGGGCACTGGAGACCCAGTACTTC. Residues: CASGGRALETQYF. The genes are TRBV2 and TRBJ2-5; 7 bases are a match to TRBD2. From germline, CDR1 is SNHLY and CDR2 FYNNEI. Trimming cost V 9 bases and J 5 bases; bases outside gene matches: 9. The CDR3 consists of 13 residues.

The count of this clone is one. V is TRBV30 and J is TRBJ1-2, with TRBD1 matching over 9 bases. Unmatched junction bases numbered 7, after V lost 3 bases and J lost 8 bases. This CDR3 spans 13 amino acids. The germline V gene has CDR1 GTSNPN and CDR2 SVGIG (reference sequence). DNA of the CDR3: TGTGCCTGGAGAAAACAGGGGGCGAGCGGCTACACCTTC. It encodes CAWRKQGASGYTF.

The chain links TRBV6-1 to TRBJ2-7, with D tentatively TRBD2 (5 bases). Trimming stripped 0 bases from V and 1 base from J, with 13 bases between. This CDR3 comprises 16 residues. The germline V gene encodes CDR1 MNHNS and CDR2 SASEGT. In DNA, the CDR3 is TGTGCCAGCAGTGAAGCGGGAGCGGACGGTTCCTACGAGCAGTACTTC. Translated: CASSEAGADGSYEQYF.

The V and J genes are TRBV5-8 and TRBJ2-6; tentative D call: TRBD1 (5 bases). This CDR3 spans 19 amino acids. V was trimmed by 5 bases and J by 0 bases, leaving 21 bases between them. Germline CDR1 is SGHTS and CDR2 is YDEGEE. The CDR3 DNA follows: TGTGCCAGCAGAAGCATTGGCAGGGAATTCAACTCTGGGGCCAACGTCCTGACTTTC. This translates into CASRSIGREFNSGANVLTF.

V and J are TRBV2 and TRBJ2-1, with D tentatively TRBD1 (5 bases). The CDR3 runs to 15 residues. The germline gives CDR1 SNHLY, CDR2 FYNNEI. The V gene lost 6 bases and the J gene lost 7 bases, with 19 bases spanning the gap. CDR3: CASSPLGRVGNEQFF. CDR3 nucleotide sequence: TGTGCCAGCAGCCCGCTCGGCAGGGTAGGGAATGAGCAGTTCTTC.

This chain links TRBV5-5 with TRBJ2-7; D gene uncertain. This CDR3 comprises 12 residues. CDR1 and CDR2 (germline): SGHKS, YYEKEE (reference sequence). The V end was cut by 3 bases, the J end by 0 bases, with 4 bases between. CDR3 amino acids: CASSSSSYEQYF. CDR3 bases: TGTGCCAGCAGCTCGAGCTCCTACGAGCAGTACTTC.